Following are 28 T cell receptor beta chains from one sample sequenced in a study of shared clonotypes between healthy human individuals. The assay was immunoSEQ multiplex PCR, and TCRdb's table has in-frame clones only and misses some. The sample yields millions of clones, more than 90% seen once. Source material: naive CD4+ T cells sorted from blood. Stated subset: CD45RA+ positively selected. The receptors originated from a man aged 18 to 35 in good health.

The J gene is TRBJ1-2, the V gene TRBV5-1, with a weak D call TRBD1 (6 bases). Germline V gives CDR1 SGHRS, CDR2 YFSETQ. The CDR3 has 13 amino acids. Deletions cut 3 bases from V and 4 bases from J, with 10 bases between. CDR3 residues: CASSSGASYGYTF. CDR3 DNA: TGCGCCAGCAGCTCGGGGGCGAGCTATGGCTACACCTTC.

This chain uses TRBV5-1 with TRBJ2-1, with 16 nucleotides matching TRBD2. This CDR3 has 18 amino acids. The J segment lost 5 bases and the V segment lost 2 bases, leaving 7 bases of the junction unmatched. Germline CDR1 and CDR2: SGHRS and YFSETQ. The CDR3 protein is CASSFGTSGRAGDNEQFF. CDR3 nucleotide sequence: TGCGCCAGCAGCTTCGGGACTAGCGGGAGGGCGGGGGACAATGAGCAGTTCTTC.

The chain carries TRBV18 and TRBJ2-7; D is ambiguous. CDR1 and CDR2 from the germline V gene are KGHSH and LQKENI. This CDR3 comprises 14 residues. V gave up 3 bases and J gave up 3 bases, with 12 bases separating them. CDR3 sequence: CASSPTASYYEQYF. The CDR3 bases are TGTGCCAGCTCACCGACCGCCTCCTACTACGAGCAGTACTTC.

CDR3: CASQTDAGSYNSPLHF. CDR3 coding DNA: TGTGCCAGCCAGACAGATGCGGGATCCTATAATTCACCCCTCCACTTT. The chain couples TRBV2 to TRBJ1-6, with D possibly being TRBD1 (5 bases). This CDR3 region has 16 residues. The germline gives CDR1 SNHLY, CDR2 FYNNEI. Trimming stripped 8 bases from V and 1 base from J, with 15 bases between.

The CDR3 bases are TGTGCCAGCAGCACTTACAGCGGGGGGGCGGAGACCCAGTACTTC. This gives the protein CASSTYSGGAETQYF. The rearrangement links TRBV7-9 to TRBJ2-5; 10 bases match TRBD2. This CDR3 has 15 residues. With V trimmed by 5 bases and J by 5 bases, 8 bases remained unmatched. The germline CDR1 and CDR2 sequences are SEHNR and FQNEAQ (reference sequence).

V usage is TRBV4-2 and J usage is TRBJ2-7; D is ambiguous. Germline CDR1 LGHNA, CDR2 YNFKEQ. V dropped 1 base and J dropped 5 bases, with 9 bases sitting between them. This CDR3 comprises 13 residues. The CDR3 DNA reads TGTGCCAGCAGCCAAGTATTAGGCCACGAGCAGTACTTC. Translation gives CASSQVLGHEQYF.

V gene TRBV6-1 combines with J gene TRBJ2-3; D may match TRBD1 or TRBD2 (6 bases each). CDR3 length equals 14 residues. V dropped 3 bases and J dropped 5 bases, with 12 bases sitting between them. Germline V lookup: CDR1 MNHNS, CDR2 SASEGT. The CDR3 sequence: CASSDGGGEDTQYF. CDR3 nucleotide sequence: TGTGCCAGCAGTGATGGAGGGGGAGAAGATACGCAGTATTTT.

The rearrangement links TRBV30 to TRBJ2-1; D not certain. Germline V lookup: CDR1 GTSNPN, CDR2 SVGIG (reference sequence). V lost 3 bases and J 3 bases, leaving 9 bases between the germline ends. The CDR3 totals 13 residues. CDR3 sequence: CAWRWADYNEQFF. The CDR3 bases are TGTGCCTGGAGGTGGGCCGACTACAATGAGCAGTTCTTC.

Note on this clone: A junction boundary mismatches the germline segment, possibly from a read error. As DNA, the CDR3 is TGTGCCTGGAGCTTCTTCCAAGGGACCCAGTACTTC. Residues: CAWSFFQGTQYF. V is TRBV30 and J is TRBJ2-5; D unresolved. This CDR3 has 12 amino acids. The germline CDR1 and CDR2 sequences are GTSNPN and SVGIG (reference sequence).

The chain uses TRBV9 and TRBJ2-5, with unresolved D. Trimming cost V 0 bases and J 2 bases, with 8 bases left between them. The germline gives CDR1 SGDLS, CDR2 YYNGEE. This CDR3 region has 14 residues. The CDR3 DNA sequence: TGTGCCAGCAGCGTAGCGGCTATGCAAGAGACCCAGTACTTC. Protein product: CASSVAAMQETQYF.

This clone was detected only a few times. The chain links TRBV19 to TRBJ1-4; D is perhaps TRBD1 (5 bases). The germline V and J ends were trimmed by 1 base and 8 bases, with 8 bases remaining between them. CDR3 length: 13 residues. Looked up from germline, CDR1 is LNHDA and CDR2 is SQIVND (reference sequence). This chain's CDR3 is CASSIATGEKLFF. The CDR3 DNA follows: TGTGCCAGTAGTATAGCTACAGGCGAAAAACTGTTTTTT. Variable domain in full (rest from reference TRBV19 and TRBJ1-4): DGGITQSPKYLFRKEGQNVTLSCEQNLNHDAMYWYRQDPGQGLRLIYYSQIVNDFQKGDIAEGYSVSREKKESFPLTVTSAQKNPTAFYLCASSIATGEKLFFGSGTQLSVL.

Remarks on this clone: The sample contains more than one DNA sequence encoding this CDR3. The V call is TRBV2, the J call TRBJ2-2; D perhaps matches TRBD1 (5 bases). Germline V CDR1 and CDR2: SNHLY, FYNNEI. There are 14 residues in the CDR3. The V and J ends lost 6 bases and 1 base respectively, with 9 bases between them. CDR3: CASSSDRNTGELFF. CDR3 DNA: TGTGCCAGCAGCTCAGACAGGAACACCGGGGAGCTGTTTTTT.

As to this clone: Other DNA sequences of this sample code for an identical CDR3. This chain uses TRBV18 with TRBJ2-5; 10 nucleotides align to TRBD2. V lost 2 bases to trimming and J lost 2 bases; unmatched junction nucleotides: 5. From germline, CDR1 is KGHSH and CDR2 LQKENI. This CDR3 contains 16 residues. The CDR3 DNA reads as TGTGCCAGCTCACCAACGACTAGCGGGCCACAAGAGACCCAGTACTTC. This encodes CASSPTTSGPQETQYF. Based on the CDR3 plus reference TRBV18 and TRBJ2-5, the full variable domain is NAGVMQNPRHLVRRRGQEARLRCSPMKGHSHVYWYRQLPEEGLKFMVYLQKENIIDESGMPKERFSAEFPKEGPSILRIQQVVRGDSAAYFCASSPTTSGPQETQYFGPGTRLLVL.

This clone was seen a single time. The chain combines TRBV5-1 with TRBJ2-1; either TRBD1 or TRBD2 may fit D (5 bases each). The CDR3 is 17 amino acids. The germline V gene encodes CDR1 SGHRS and CDR2 YFSETQ. The V end lost 2 bases, the J end lost 0 bases, and 15 bases lay between the germline ends. The CDR3 protein is CASSFGPGTFSYNEQFF. The CDR3 coding sequence is TGCGCCAGCAGCTTTGGACCCGGGACCTTCTCCTACAATGAGCAGTTCTTC.

The chain employs TRBV10-2 and TRBJ2-5, with 7 bases fitting TRBD1. Germline V CDR1 and CDR2: WSHSY, SAAADI. V lost 5 bases, J lost 3 bases, and 3 bases stayed unmatched. The CDR3 runs to 13 residues. The CDR3 protein is CASSRDSEETQYF. The CDR3 region has the DNA TGCGCCAGCAGTCGGGACAGCGAAGAGACCCAGTACTTC.

This chain links TRBV30 with TRBJ2-7; 10 bases line up with TRBD1. V lost 5 bases and J lost 3; bases outside the gene matches: 10. This CDR3 comprises 15 residues. CDR1 and CDR2 from the germline V gene are GTSNPN and SVGIG (reference sequence). The chain's CDR3 is CAWGGTGVPRYEQYF. The CDR3 DNA sequence: TGTGCCTGGGGCGGGACAGGGGTTCCCCGCTACGAGCAGTACTTC.

Points on this clone: Other DNA sequences of this sample code for an identical CDR3. This chain uses TRBV9 with TRBJ2-3, with 9 bases fitting TRBD2. In germline, CDR1 is SGDLS, CDR2 YYNGEE. The CDR3 is 15 residues long. Unmatched junction bases numbered 0, after V lost 1 base and J lost 0 bases. The CDR3 is CASSVTSGSTDTQYF. The CDR3 DNA reads TGTGCCAGCAGCGTAACTAGCGGGAGCACAGATACGCAGTATTTT.

This clone appeared a few times. This specimen includes other DNA sequences encoding the same CDR3. The chain carries TRBV7-9 and TRBJ1-1; D gene ambiguous. The germline gives CDR1 SEHNR, CDR2 FQNEAQ (reference sequence). Trimming cost V 3 bases and J 0 bases, with 5 bases left between them. The CDR3 length is 13 residues. CDR3 protein: CASSFGLNTEAFF. CDR3 DNA sequence: TGTGCCAGCAGCTTCGGGTTGAACACTGAAGCTTTCTTT.

The V call is TRBV7-4, the J call TRBJ2-7; TRBD1 aligns across 8 bases. With V trimmed by 1 base and J by 4 bases, 9 bases remained unmatched. The CDR3 is 16 residues long. Germline loops: CDR1 SGHVT, CDR2 SQSDAQ. The CDR3 DNA sequence: TGTGCCAGCAGCTTAGAGGACAGGGCCCAGACGTACGAGCAGTACTTC. Translation gives CASSLEDRAQTYEQYF.

V gene TRBV23-1 combines with J gene TRBJ2-4, with D unresolved. TRBV23-1 has ORF status, its function being uncertain. The CDR3 is 15 amino acids. V lost 6 bases to trimming and J lost 0 bases, with 12 bases between them. The CDR3 spells CASSRTWEAKNIQYF. The CDR3, as DNA: TGCGCCAGCAGCCGCACCTGGGAAGCCAAAAACATTCAGTACTTC.

As to this clone: This CDR3 is also generated by other DNA sequences in the sample. This sequence joins TRBV18 and TRBJ2-2; weak D call: TRBD1 (6 bases). V shed 3 bases and J shed 1 base, with 6 bases lying between them. The CDR3 runs to 14 residues. Germline V lookup: CDR1 KGHSH, CDR2 LQKENI. Here the CDR3 reads CASSPDRNTGELFF. The CDR3 DNA reads TGTGCCAGCTCACCGGACAGGAACACCGGGGAGCTGTTTTTT.

This clone showed up just once. The rearrangement uses TRBV19 and TRBJ2-7; 7 nucleotides align to TRBD1. The germline V gene has CDR1 LNHDA and CDR2 SQIVND (reference sequence). The V and J ends lost 1 base and 4 bases, in that order; junction bases with no gene match: 7. The CDR3 has 15 residues. The CDR3 DNA sequence: TGTGCCAGTAGTATAGTCTCAGGGGGATGGTACGAGCAGTACTTC. Amino acids: CASSIVSGGWYEQYF.

This clone appeared a single time. The rearrangement uses TRBV28 and TRBJ1-2; D is possibly TRBD1 (5 bases). The germline V gene encodes CDR1 MDHEN and CDR2 SYDVKM. CDR3 length equals 13 residues. Trimming pared 8 bases from V and 4 bases from J, leaving 14 bases between. The CDR3 sequence is CASFSGTAYGYTF. CDR3 coding DNA: TGTGCCAGCTTTAGCGGGACGGCCTATGGCTACACCTTC.

A note on this clone: Other DNA sequences from this sample encode an identical CDR3 as well. This sequence joins TRBV19 and TRBJ1-1, with 7 bases aligning to TRBD1. Germline lookup yields CDR1 LNHDA and CDR2 SQIVND (reference sequence). The ends lost 4 bases at V and 0 bases at J; junction bases unmatched: 5. The CDR3 runs 15 residues. The CDR3 coding sequence is TGTGCCAGTAGTACCAGACAGGGTATGAACACTGAAGCTTTCTTT. It yields the protein CASSTRQGMNTEAFF.

This clone was counted once. This sequence joins TRBV9 and TRBJ2-1; D unresolved. The V end was cut by 0 bases, the J end by 5 bases, with 12 bases between. Germline V gene data show CDR1 as SGDLS and CDR2 as YYNGEE. The CDR3 is 15 amino acids. CDR3 DNA sequence: TGTGCCAGCAGCGTAGGGGTGAACCTAAACAATGAGCAGTTCTTC. It encodes CASSVGVNLNNEQFF.

The rearrangement uses TRBV6-6 and TRBJ1-4; D remains unclear. Germline CDR1 MNHNY, CDR2 SVGAGI (reference sequence). Trimming shortened V by 2 bases and J by 8 bases, and 18 bases separated the two germline ends. The CDR3 runs to 16 residues. In nucleotides, the CDR3 is TGTGCCAGCAGTTACCCGGGTGGGAGCCCGGCCGAAAAACTGTTTTTT. This gives the protein CASSYPGGSPAEKLFF.

This rearrangement joins TRBV27 to TRBJ2-4; tentatively, D is TRBD1 (7 bases). CDR1 MNHEY and CDR2 SMNVEV come from the germline V gene (reference sequence). This CDR3 spans 15 amino acids. V lost 4 bases, J lost 4 bases, and 14 bases lay in between. The CDR3 reads CASSSRGTVKNIQYF. CDR3 coding DNA: TGTGCCAGCAGTTCTCGCGGGACAGTTAAAAACATTCAGTACTTC.

The chain links TRBV9 to TRBJ2-3, with TRBD2 identical over 11 bases. V shed 4 bases, J shed 4 bases, and the junction held 8 bases outside the gene matches. This CDR3 has 16 residues. Germline CDR1 is SGDLS and CDR2 is YYNGEE. For the CDR3, the DNA is TGTGCCAGCAGCCTGACTAGCGGGATTTGGGCAGATACGCAGTATTTT. Translating gives CASSLTSGIWADTQYF.